The rows below give T cell receptor beta chains drawn from one sample of a study of cytomegalovirus exposure and HLA in healthy donors. Using immunoSEQ multiplex PCR, the repertoire was profiled, and TCRdb retains in-frame clones only, with some absent. The table has hundreds of thousands of clones, approximately 90% seen once. Sequenced sample: PBMCs. These receptor sequences come from a woman between 18 and 29 years old in good health and CMV-seronegative. Both conserved end residues are part of each CDR3. A D gene is named only where the DNA matches it firmly. Only part of the rows carry a size: once, few, many, or a class if the clone is expanded.

TRBJ2-1	NA	15	TRBV11-3	NA	CASSLDAGSYNEQFF	TGTGCCAGCAGCTTAGATGCGGGATCCTACAATGAGCAGTTCTTC
TRBJ1-1	few	10	TRBV21-1	NA	CASGRTEAFF	TGTGCCAGCGGGAGGACTGAAGCTTTCTTT
TRBJ1-3	NA	13	TRBV19	TRBD1	CASSADRGNTIYF	TGTGCCAGTAGTGCGGACAGGGGAAACACCATATATTTT
TRBJ2-5	NA	12	TRBV11-2	NA	CASSSYQETQYF	TGTGCCAGCAGCTCGTACCAAGAGACCCAGTACTTC
TRBJ1-2	NA	13	TRBV2	TRBD1	CASSPWTGYGYTF	TGTGCCAGCAGTCCCTGGACAGGGTATGGCTACACCTTC
TRBJ2-3	NA	18	TRBV5-5	TRBD2	CASSLYFGGGLGTDTQYF	TGTGCCAGCAGCTTGTATTTTGGCGGGGGGCTAGGCACAGATACGCAGTATTTT
TRBJ1-2	NA	14	TRBV7-8	NA	CASTEGGANYGYTF	TGTGCCAGCACCGAAGGAGGTGCCAACTATGGCTACACCTTC
TRBJ1-2	once	18	TRBV5-6	TRBD1	CASSPGDRVGWFGYGYTF	TGTGCCAGCAGCCCCGGGGACAGGGTAGGTTGGTTTGGCTATGGCTACACCTTC
TRBJ2-3	NA	16	TRBV4-2	TRBD2	CASSDSTSGGRDTQYF	TGTGCCAGCAGCGACTCGACTAGCGGGGGGAGAGATACGCAGTATTTT
TRBJ2-1	NA	13	TRBV4-2	NA	CASSQRTRDEQFF	TGTGCCAGCAGCCAAAGGACGAGGGATGAGCAGTTCTTC
TRBJ2-3	once	15	TRBV12-5	TRBD1	CASGKQGAASDTQYF	TGTGCTAGTGGTAAACAGGGGGCGGCCTCGGATACGCAGTATTTT
TRBJ2-1	NA	19	TRBV10-1	TRBD2	CASLDLAGGHSSSYNEQFF	TGCGCCAGCCTCGACTTAGCGGGGGGTCATTCAAGCTCCTACAATGAGCAGTTCTTC
TRBJ2-7	NA	16	TRBV7-2	TRBD1	CASSWTGSYSSYEQYF	TGTGCCAGCAGCTGGACAGGTTCCTACTCCTCCTACGAGCAGTACTTC
TRBJ2-7	NA	15	TRBV6-5	TRBD1	CASSYRDREGYEQYF	TGTGCCAGCAGTTACCGGGACAGGGAAGGCTACGAGCAGTACTTC
TRBJ2-3	NA	15	TRBV7-3	NA	CASSLWGGGTDTQYF	TGTGCCAGCTCCCTTTGGGGAGGAGGCACAGATACGCAGTATTTT
TRBJ2-2	NA	14	TRBV29-1	TRBD2	CSVETRREDGELFF	TGCAGCGTTGAAACGAGACGGGAGGACGGGGAGCTGTTTTTT
TRBJ1-6	NA	16	TRBV5-5	NA	CASSGITGLIDSPLHF	TGTGCCAGCAGCGGGATCACAGGGTTAATTGATTCACCCCTCCACTTT
TRBJ1-5	NA	13	TRBV14	NA	CASSQQGNQPQHF	TGTGCCAGCAGCCAACAGGGCAATCAGCCCCAGCATTTT
TRBJ2-2	NA	16	TRBV15	NA	CATSREQGPNTGELFF	TGTGCCACCAGCAGAGAGCAGGGTCCGAACACCGGGGAGCTGTTTTTT
TRBJ2-7	NA	12	TRBV27	NA	CASGPSSYEQYF	TGTGCCAGCGGTCCGAGCTCCTACGAGCAGTACTTC
TRBJ2-7	NA	14	TRBV5-6	NA	CASSLRVRGNEQYF	TGTGCCAGCAGCTTGCGGGTCAGGGGCAACGAGCAGTACTTC
TRBJ2-6	NA	17	TRBV23-1	TRBD1	CASSPTGANSGANVLTF	TGCGCCAGCAGTCCGACAGGGGCAAACTCTGGGGCCAACGTCCTGACTTTC
TRBJ2-7	NA	14	TRBV6-6	TRBD1	CASSSGQGPYEQYF	TGTGCCAGCAGTTCCGGACAGGGCCCCTACGAGCAGTACTTC
TRBJ2-1	few	17	TRBV2	TRBD1	CARVNQTDRVSYNEQFF	TGTGCCAGGGTAAATCAAACGGACAGGGTCTCCTACAATGAGCAGTTCTTC
TRBJ2-3	NA	13	TRBV29-1	TRBD1	CSVGGTGGDTQYF	TGCAGCGTTGGAGGGACAGGGGGCGATACGCAGTATTTT
TRBJ2-7	NA	14	TRBV5-1	TRBD1	CASSLPDRANEQYF	TGCGCCAGCAGCCTCCCGGACAGGGCAAACGAGCAGTACTTC
TRBJ1-3	NA	15	TRBV4-1	NA	CASSQVEAAGNTIYF	TGCGCCAGCAGCCAAGTCGAGGCCGCGGGAAACACCATATATTTT
TRBJ1-2	NA	15	TRBV4-1	NA	CASSPVGQGHLGYTF	TGCGCCAGCAGCCCTGTGGGACAAGGCCACCTAGGGTACACCTTC
TRBJ1-2	NA	15	TRBV4-2	NA	CASSQGAQGAIGYTF	TGTGCCAGCAGCCAAGGCGCACAGGGTGCAATAGGCTACACCTTC